The 13 T cell receptor beta chains given below trace back to one sample, sequenced in a study of OX40 agonist ivuxolimab in advanced cancers. Measured with immunoSEQ multiplex PCR; TCRdb has only the in-frame clones, and not every one. The sample has about 10,000 clones, roughly nine tenths seen once; the top ten hold about 13%. This specimen was CD4+ or CD8+ T cells sorted from blood, taken in a trial of the OX40 agonist ivuxolimab. These receptor sequences come from an adult with an advanced solid tumor such as melanoma, head and neck, liver or kidney cancer.

This chain connects TRBV19 to TRBJ1-2, with TRBD1 as a possible D gene (6 bases). The V end was cut by 10 bases, the J end by 3 bases, with 18 bases between. CDR1 is LNHDA and CDR2 is SQIVND in the germline V gene (reference sequence). The CDR3 runs to 14 residues. CDR3 sequence: CATSPGTTHYGYTF. CDR3 DNA: TGTGCCACCAGCCCTGGGACAACCCACTATGGCTACACCTTC.

The CDR3 bases are TGTGCCAGCAGCTTAGCCGGGACAGGGGGCGAAGAGACCCAGTACTTC. Translating it yields CASSLAGTGGEETQYF. This chain joins TRBV7-2 and TRBJ2-5; 12 bases match TRBD1. The CDR3 runs to 16 residues. Germline loops: CDR1 SGHTA, CDR2 FQGNSA. V trimming: 0 bases; J trimming: 3 bases; junction bases outside the gene matches: 2.

This clone occurred a few times. Other nucleotide sequences in the sample specify the same CDR3. The chain uses TRBV2 and TRBJ2-1; possible D gene TRBD2, 7 bases. Per germline, CDR1 SNHLY and CDR2 FYNNEI. This CDR3 spans 14 amino acids. Trimming shortened V by 4 bases and J by 2 bases, and 9 bases separated the two germline ends. The CDR3 protein is CASSGGGPYNEQFF. The CDR3 coding sequence is TGTGCCAGCAGTGGGGGGGGGCCCTACAATGAGCAGTTCTTC.

V usage is TRBV7-3 and J usage is TRBJ2-7; 8 nucleotides align to TRBD2. V dropped 5 bases and J dropped 3; count of bases not matched to a gene: 12. Germline assignment: CDR1 SGHTA and CDR2 FQGTGA. This CDR3 comprises 16 residues. The CDR3 DNA is TGTGCCAGCAGCCCCGAGGGCGGGGGGTCTTTCTACGAGCAGTACTTC. It translates to CASSPEGGGSFYEQYF.

This rearrangement joins TRBV10-3 to TRBJ2-7; TRBD1 matches at 9 bases. The CDR3 totals 16 residues. CDR1 is ENHRY, CDR2 SYGVKD, per germline. Unmatched junction bases numbered 7, after V lost 0 bases and J lost 4 bases. Written as DNA, the CDR3 is TGTGCCATCAGTGAGTCGACGGGACAGGGTTGGTACGAGCAGTACTTC. Translation gives CAISESTGQGWYEQYF.

The chain combines TRBV4-2 with TRBJ2-3; the D gene could be TRBD1 or TRBD2 (5 bases each). Trimming pared 0 bases from V and 3 bases from J, leaving 13 bases between. The CDR3 spans 16 residues. The germline gives CDR1 LGHNA, CDR2 YNFKEQ. CDR3 bases: TGTGCCAGCAGCCAAGAAAGGGGAGTAGCGACAGATACGCAGTATTTT. Its protein product is CASSQERGVATDTQYF.

The CDR3 sequence: CASSQVGARWQFF. The DNA of the CDR3 is TGCGCCAGCAGCCAAGTAGGGGCCCGATGGCAGTTCTTC. The gene calls are TRBV4-1 and TRBJ2-1; TRBD1 might be the D (5 bases). The CDR3 contains 13 residues. Trimming took off 1 base at V and 12 bases at J, with 13 bases between the two ends. Germline V CDR1 and CDR2: MGHRA, YSYEKL.

This clone was detected once. This chain links TRBV15 with TRBJ1-3, with TRBD1 as a possible D gene (6 bases). The CDR3 extends over 17 amino acids. Deletions cut 3 bases from V and 2 bases from J, with 17 bases between. Germline assignment: CDR1 LNHNV and CDR2 YYDKDF (reference sequence). CDR3 amino acids: CATSRGRQVSPGNTIYF. The CDR3 coding sequence is TGTGCCACCAGCAGGGGCAGACAGGTCAGTCCTGGAAACACCATATATTTT.

This clone was detected only once. V and J are TRBV5-6 and TRBJ1-5; 10 nucleotides line up with TRBD1. The CDR3 runs to 14 residues. With 6 bases clipped from V and 10 bases from J, the junction kept 10 bases outside the gene matches. Germline V gene data show CDR1 as SGHDT and CDR2 as YYEEEE. CDR3 sequence reads: CASNAGTGAGPQHF. CDR3 sequence (DNA): TGTGCCAGCAACGCCGGGACAGGGGCCGGTCCCCAGCATTTT.

This chain uses TRBV7-6 with TRBJ1-5; 12 positions agree with TRBD1. The V gene end was trimmed by 5 bases and the J gene end by 7 bases; junction bases not matched to a gene: 6. Germline values: CDR1 SGHVS, CDR2 FNYEAQ. This CDR3 is built from 15 residues. The CDR3 spells CASSPGTGGFQPQHF. In DNA form, the CDR3 reads TGTGCCAGCAGCCCAGGGACAGGGGGCTTCCAGCCCCAGCATTTT.

CDR3 loop: CASSQEEPAEQYF. The CDR3 DNA follows: TGCGCCAGCAGCCAAGAAGAACCAGCAGAGCAGTACTTC. The gene calls are TRBV4-1 and TRBJ2-7; D remains ambiguous. CDR1 and CDR2 from the germline V gene are MGHRA and YSYEKL. The V end was cut by 0 bases, the J end by 7 bases, with 10 bases between. This CDR3 is 13 amino acids long.

The chain is built from TRBV6-5 and TRBJ2-2, with D unresolved. Trimming cost V 2 bases and J 7 bases, with 8 bases left between them. The length of the CDR3 is 13 residues. The germline gives CDR1 MNHEY, CDR2 SVGAGI. The CDR3 region has the DNA TGTGCCAGCAGTTACGGCCCGATCGGGGAGCTGTTTTTT. Its protein product is CASSYGPIGELFF.

The V gene is TRBV9, the J gene TRBJ2-4; D perhaps matches TRBD1 (5 bases). Germline assignment: CDR1 SGDLS and CDR2 YYNGEE. The CDR3 is 15 residues long. The V end was cut by 0 bases, the J end by 8 bases, with 15 bases between. This CDR3 reads CASSVGGGKADIQYF. In DNA form, the CDR3 reads TGTGCCAGCAGCGTAGGGGGCGGTAAGGCGGACATTCAGTACTTC. Full variable domain (rest looked up from reference TRBV9 and TRBJ2-4): DSGVTQTPKHLITATGQRVTLRCSPRSGDLSVYWYQQSLDQGLQFLIQYYNGEERAKGNILERFSAQQFPDLHSELNLSSLELGDSALYFCASSVGGGKADIQYFGAGTRLSVL.